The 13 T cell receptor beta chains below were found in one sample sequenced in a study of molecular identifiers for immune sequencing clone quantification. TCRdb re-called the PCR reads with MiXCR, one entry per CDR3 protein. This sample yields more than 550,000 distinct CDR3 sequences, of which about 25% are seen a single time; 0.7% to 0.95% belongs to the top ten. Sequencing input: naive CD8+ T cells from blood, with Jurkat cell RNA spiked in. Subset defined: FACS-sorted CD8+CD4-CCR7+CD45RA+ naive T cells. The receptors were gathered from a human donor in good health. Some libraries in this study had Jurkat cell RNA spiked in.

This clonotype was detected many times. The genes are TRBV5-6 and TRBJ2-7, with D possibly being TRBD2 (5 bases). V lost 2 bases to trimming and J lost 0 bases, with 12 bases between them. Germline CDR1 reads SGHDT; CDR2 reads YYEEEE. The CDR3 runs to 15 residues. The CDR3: CASSLTFGNSYEQYF. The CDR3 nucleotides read TGTGCCAGCAGCTTAACTTTCGGGAACTCCTACGAGCAGTACTTC.

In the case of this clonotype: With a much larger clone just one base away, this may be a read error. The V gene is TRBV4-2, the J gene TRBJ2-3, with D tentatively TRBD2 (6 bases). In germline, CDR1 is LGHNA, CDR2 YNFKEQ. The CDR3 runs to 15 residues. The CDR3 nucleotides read TGTGCCAGCAGCCAAGGCCTAGCGCCCACAGCTACGCAGTATTTT. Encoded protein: CASSQGLAPTATQYF.

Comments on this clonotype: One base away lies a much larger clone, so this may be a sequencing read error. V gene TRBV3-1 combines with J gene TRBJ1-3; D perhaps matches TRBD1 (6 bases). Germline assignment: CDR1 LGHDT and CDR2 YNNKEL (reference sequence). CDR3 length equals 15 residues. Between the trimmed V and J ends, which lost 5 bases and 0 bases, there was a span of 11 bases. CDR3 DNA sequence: TGTGCCAGCAGCATAACAGGGAGCTCTGGAAACACCATATATTTT. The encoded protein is CASSITGSSGNTIYF.

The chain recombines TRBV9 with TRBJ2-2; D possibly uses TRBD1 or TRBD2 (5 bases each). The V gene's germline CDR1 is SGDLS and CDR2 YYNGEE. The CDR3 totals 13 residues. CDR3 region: CATGTENTGELFF. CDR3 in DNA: TGTGCAACCGGGACGGAGAACACCGGGGAGCTGTTTTTT.

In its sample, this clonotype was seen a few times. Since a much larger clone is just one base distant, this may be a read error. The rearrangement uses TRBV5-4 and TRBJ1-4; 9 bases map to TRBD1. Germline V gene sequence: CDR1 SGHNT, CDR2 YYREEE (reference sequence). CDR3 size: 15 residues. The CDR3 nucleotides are TGTGCCGGCAGCAGCGGACAGGGGACTAATGAAAAACTGTTTTTT. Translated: CAGSSGQGTNEKLFF.

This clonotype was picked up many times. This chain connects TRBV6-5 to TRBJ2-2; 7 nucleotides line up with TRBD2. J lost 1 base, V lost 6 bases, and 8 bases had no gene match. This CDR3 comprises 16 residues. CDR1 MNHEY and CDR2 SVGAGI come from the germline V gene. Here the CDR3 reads CASRSLAERNTGELFF. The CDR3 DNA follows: TGTGCCAGCAGATCCCTAGCGGAACGGAACACCGGGGAGCTGTTTTTT.

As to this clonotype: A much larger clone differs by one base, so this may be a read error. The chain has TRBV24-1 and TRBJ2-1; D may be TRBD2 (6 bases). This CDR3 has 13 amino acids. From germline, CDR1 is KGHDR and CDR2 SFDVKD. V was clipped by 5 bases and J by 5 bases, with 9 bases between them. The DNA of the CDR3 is TGTGCCACCAGTGGACTAGAAAACAATGAGCAGTTCTTC. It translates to CATSGLENNEQFF.

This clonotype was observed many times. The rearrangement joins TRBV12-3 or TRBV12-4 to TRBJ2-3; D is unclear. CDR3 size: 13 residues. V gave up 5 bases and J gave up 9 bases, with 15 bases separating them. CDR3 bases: TGTGCCAGCAGTCCAACACAGCCCGGAACGCAGTATTTT. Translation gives CASSPTQPGTQYF.

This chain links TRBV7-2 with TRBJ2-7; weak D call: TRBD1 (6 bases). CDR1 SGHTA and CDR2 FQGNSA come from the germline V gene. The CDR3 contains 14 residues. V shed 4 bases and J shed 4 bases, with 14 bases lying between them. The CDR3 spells CASSYYGGLYEQYF. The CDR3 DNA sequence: TGTGCCAGCAGCTATTATGGGGGCTTGTACGAGCAGTACTTC.

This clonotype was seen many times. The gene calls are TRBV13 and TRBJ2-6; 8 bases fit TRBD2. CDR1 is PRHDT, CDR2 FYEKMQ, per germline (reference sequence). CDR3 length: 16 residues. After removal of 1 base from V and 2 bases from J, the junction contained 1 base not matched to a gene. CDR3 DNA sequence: TGTGCCAGCAGCTTAGCGGGGGGGCCTGGGGCCAACGTCCTGACTTTC. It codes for CASSLAGGPGANVLTF.

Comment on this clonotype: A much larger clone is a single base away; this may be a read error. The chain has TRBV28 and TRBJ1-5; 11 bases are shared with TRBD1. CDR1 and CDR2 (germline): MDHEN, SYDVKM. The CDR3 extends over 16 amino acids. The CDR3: CTSRTRTGGLNQPQHF. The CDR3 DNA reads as TGTACCAGCAGAACCCGGACAGGGGGCCTCAATCAGCCCCAGCATTTT.

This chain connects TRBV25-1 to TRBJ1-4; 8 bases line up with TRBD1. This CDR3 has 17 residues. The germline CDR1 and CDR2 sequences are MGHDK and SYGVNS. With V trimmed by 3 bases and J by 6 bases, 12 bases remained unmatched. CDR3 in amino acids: CASSDSPLDRGDEKLFF. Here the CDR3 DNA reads TGTGCCAGCAGTGACTCCCCTTTAGACAGGGGTGATGAAAAACTGTTTTTT.

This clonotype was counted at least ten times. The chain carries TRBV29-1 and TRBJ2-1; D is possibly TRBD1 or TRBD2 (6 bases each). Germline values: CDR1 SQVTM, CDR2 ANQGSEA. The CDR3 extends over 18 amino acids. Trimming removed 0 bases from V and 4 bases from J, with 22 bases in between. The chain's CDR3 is CSVEDLPGATFFYNEQFF. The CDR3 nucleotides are TGCAGCGTTGAAGATCTTCCGGGGGCGACCTTCTTTTACAATGAGCAGTTCTTC.